This T cell receptor beta chain was profiled in a study of response to subunit inactivated influenza vaccine. The J segment lost 2 bases and the V segment lost 6 bases, leaving 5 bases of the junction unmatched. Germline CDR1 is SGHAT and CDR2 is FQNNGV. The CDR3 has 14 residues. Study outcomes and limitations: Each seasonal influenza vaccination, the authors suggested, recruits few new T cells.

One entry per CDR3 protein results from TCRdb running MiXCR on the RT-PCR reads. This table has roughly 780,000 distinct CDR3 sequences, about a fifth appearing once. This clonotype was observed a handful of times. Its antigen is not identified. The chain joins TRBV11-2 to TRBJ2-5; 8 bases fit TRBD2. The clonotype originates from a man aged 45 to 65 who received an inactivated influenza vaccine. The sample was PBMCs from blood, taken around 5 days after vaccination. The CDR3 coding sequence is TGTGCCAGCAGTCGCGGGAGGAGTCAAGAGACCCAGTACTTC. It encodes CASSRGRSQETQYF.